Listed here are 26 T cell receptor beta chains from one sample, sequenced in a study of PD-1 blockade in classical Hodgkin lymphoma. No patient escaped relapse after autologous stem cell transplantation, and brentuximab vedotin exposure varied. Sequencing was performed with immunoSEQ multiplex PCR; in TCRdb, only in-frame clones are kept and a portion is missing. This repertoire shows about 29,000 clones, 78% found once; its top ten account for 30% to 40%. The starting material was peripheral blood mononuclear cells (PBMCs), obtained before the second cycle of nivolumab. Receptor source: a human donor with classical Hodgkin lymphoma.

This chain uses TRBV19 with TRBJ1-2; TRBD1 agrees at 9 bases. V dropped 7 bases and J dropped 4; count of bases not matched to a gene: 7. This CDR3 is built from 14 residues. Germline V gene data show CDR1 as LNHDA and CDR2 as SQIVND (reference sequence). CDR3 nucleotides: TGTGCCAGTACTCTGACAGGGGGTTTCTATGGCTACACCTTC. Translated: CASTLTGGFYGYTF.

There are a few counts of this clone. The CDR3: CASSPSAYGYTF. In DNA form, the CDR3 reads TGTGCCAGCTCACCATCGGCCTATGGCTACACCTTC. The V and J genes are TRBV18 and TRBJ1-2; D is ambiguous. CDR1 and CDR2 from the germline V gene are KGHSH and LQKENI. Trimming shortened V by 2 bases and J by 4 bases, and 5 bases separated the two germline ends. CDR3 length: 12 residues.

This chain uses TRBV11-2 with TRBJ2-3; D gene unclear. Trimming cost V 4 bases and J 6 bases, with 11 bases left between them. The CDR3 runs to 13 residues. Germline CDR1 and CDR2: SGHAT and FQNNGV. The CDR3 DNA reads TGTGCCAGCAGCTGGTTGGAGCACGATACGCAGTATTTT. The encoded protein is CASSWLEHDTQYF.

The genes are TRBV7-9 and TRBJ1-2; D might be TRBD1 (5 bases). The CDR3 extends over 15 amino acids. CDR1 SEHNR and CDR2 FQNEAQ come from the germline V gene (reference sequence). Deletions cut 2 bases from V and 1 base from J, with 11 bases between. In nucleotides, the CDR3 is TGTGCCAGCAGCTTATCGGGAGGGGTTAACTATGGCTACACCTTC. Its protein product is CASSLSGGVNYGYTF.

V is TRBV7-9 and J is TRBJ2-7; TRBD1 aligns across 8 bases. Trimming removed 5 bases from V and 5 bases from J; junction bases left unmatched: 14. This CDR3 has 16 amino acids. Per germline, CDR1 SEHNR and CDR2 FQNEAQ (reference sequence). This chain's CDR3 is CASSNPLRQGIHEQYF. CDR3 nucleotides: TGTGCCAGCAGCAACCCACTTAGACAGGGGATCCACGAGCAGTACTTC. Supplemented by reference TRBV7-9 and TRBJ2-7, the full variable domain reads DTGVSQNPRHKITKRGQNVTFRCDPISEHNRLYWYRQTLGQGPEFLTYFQNEAQLEKSRLLSDRFSAERPKGSFSTLEIQRTEQGDSAMYLCASSNPLRQGIHEQYFGPGTRLTVT.

The chain links TRBV4-3 to TRBJ1-3, with 7 positions matching TRBD1. CDR1 is LGHNA, CDR2 YSLEER, per germline. This CDR3 spans 15 amino acids. J lost 5 bases, V lost 4 bases, and 8 bases had no gene match. The CDR3 spells CASSRDSRWRNTIYF. DNA for the CDR3: TGCGCCAGCAGCCGGGACAGCCGATGGAGAAACACCATATATTTT.

This chain uses TRBV18 with TRBJ1-4; D possibly corresponds to TRBD1 (5 bases). The CDR3 length is 14 residues. V lost 6 bases and J lost 7, with 15 bases in between. CDR1 and CDR2 (germline): KGHSH, LQKENI. The CDR3 DNA reads as TGTGCCAGCTCTCCCGGGGCGGGTCGTGAAAAACTGTTTTTT. This translates into CASSPGAGREKLFF.

Written as DNA, the CDR3 is TGTGCCAGCAGCTTAGCCGGGGGTTCTAACACTGAAGCTTTCTTT. Its translation is CASSLAGGSNTEAFF. The chain combines TRBV7-9 with TRBJ1-1; tentatively, D is TRBD1 (5 bases). With 0 bases removed from V and 2 bases from J, the gap between germline ends came to 10 bases. Germline V gene sequence: CDR1 SEHNR, CDR2 FQNEAQ (reference sequence). The CDR3 length is 15 residues.

In its sample, this clone is medium-sized. The chain links TRBV5-6 to TRBJ2-7; no firm D call. V was cut by 1 base and J by 2 bases, with 7 bases left in between. Germline CDR1 SGHDT, CDR2 YYEEEE. This CDR3 comprises 13 residues. This CDR3 reads CASSLTYTYEQYF. For the CDR3, the DNA is TGTGCCAGCAGCTTGACGTATACCTACGAGCAGTACTTC.

This clone was detected only a few times. The J gene is TRBJ1-1, the V gene TRBV6-6; 11 positions agree with TRBD1. Losses at the gene ends were 6 bases for V and 5 bases for J; bases not matched to a gene: 8. Germline loops: CDR1 MNHNY, CDR2 SVGAGI (reference sequence). The CDR3 sequence is 15 residues long. In nucleotides, the CDR3 is TGTGCCAGCAGCCCCGGACAGGGGGCAAGGACTGAAGCTTTCTTT. This gives the protein CASSPGQGARTEAFF.

The J gene is TRBJ2-1, the V gene TRBV6-5, with D hard to call. The V gene's germline CDR1 is MNHEY and CDR2 SVGAGI. V was clipped by 7 bases and J by 8 bases, with 9 bases between them. This CDR3 comprises 11 residues. The CDR3 bases are TGTGCCAGCAACCTGGGCTATGAGCAGTTCTTC. Protein sequence: CASNLGYEQFF.

CDR3 bases: TGTGCCATCACACAAAGGGAGAACACTGAAGCTTTCTTT. The encoded protein is CAITQRENTEAFF. The chain uses TRBV10-3 and TRBJ1-1; D remains ambiguous. V was shortened by 7 bases and J by 1 base, with 10 bases between the two germline ends. Germline V gene sequence: CDR1 ENHRY, CDR2 SYGVKD. The CDR3 consists of 13 residues.

V and J are TRBV19 and TRBJ2-1; D possibly uses TRBD1 or TRBD2 (6 bases each). The CDR3 runs to 13 residues. The germline V gene encodes CDR1 LNHDA and CDR2 SQIVND (reference sequence). Between the trimmed V and J ends, which lost 4 bases and 10 bases, there was a span of 14 bases. Here the CDR3 reads CASSRGEGGEQFF. For the CDR3, the DNA is TGTGCCAGTAGTAGGGGTGAGGGGGGCGAGCAGTTCTTC.

This sequence joins TRBV5-1 and TRBJ1-3, with a tentative D call TRBD1 (5 bases). The V gene's germline CDR1 is SGHRS and CDR2 YFSETQ. The CDR3 is 16 residues long. V was trimmed by 2 bases and J by 3 bases, leaving 15 bases between them. CDR3 residues: CASSLSGGSGGNTIYF. DNA of the CDR3: TGCGCCAGCAGCTTATCGGGGGGTAGCGGTGGAAACACCATATATTTT.

The chain employs TRBV7-7 and TRBJ1-4; D gene uncertain. The CDR3 extends over 15 amino acids. Germline values: CDR1 SSHAT, CDR2 FNYEAQ (reference sequence). Trimming took 2 bases from V and 5 from J, leaving 12 bases between them. CDR3 bases: TGTGCCAGCAGCTTAAACTTGGCAGAAAATGAAAAACTGTTTTTT. Encoded protein: CASSLNLAENEKLFF.

The J gene is TRBJ1-2, the V gene TRBV5-1; 8 bases fit TRBD1. This CDR3 has 17 residues. V was pared by 2 bases and J by 0 bases, with 9 bases of the junction left unmatched. The germline gives CDR1 SGHRS, CDR2 YFSETQ. The chain's CDR3 is CASSLGTGQTSNYGYTF. CDR3 coding DNA: TGCGCCAGCAGCTTAGGGACAGGCCAGACCTCTAACTATGGCTACACCTTC.

This sequence joins TRBV4-1 and TRBJ2-7, with a possible D match to TRBD1 (6 bases). The CDR3 has 18 amino acids. Germline CDR1 is MGHRA and CDR2 is YSYEKL. Trimming shortened V by 4 bases and J by 5 bases, and 27 bases separated the two germline ends. In DNA form, the CDR3 reads TGCGCCAGCAGCCTTTTACATGCGCGTGAGGGGGTAATCCACGAGCAGTACTTC. Encoded protein: CASSLLHAREGVIHEQYF.

The chain joins TRBV11-3 to TRBJ2-2, with D perhaps being TRBD1 or TRBD2 (5 bases each). Trimming removed 5 bases from V and 0 bases from J, with 10 bases in between. The CDR3 consists of 15 residues. Per the germline V gene, CDR1 is SGHNT and CDR2 is YENEEA. CDR3 residues: CASSRDGSNTGELFF. As DNA, the CDR3 is TGTGCCAGCAGCCGGGACGGTTCGAACACCGGGGAGCTGTTTTTT.

The chain couples TRBV7-9 to TRBJ2-5; weak D call: TRBD2 (5 bases). Trimming removed 0 bases at V and 2 bases at J, with 13 bases between. Germline V gives CDR1 SEHNR, CDR2 FQNEAQ (reference sequence). The CDR3 is 16 residues long. Here the CDR3 DNA reads TGTGCCAGCAGCTTAGCGGCTACTAGGCTACAAGAGACCCAGTACTTC. Its protein is CASSLAATRLQETQYF. Using reference TRBV7-9 and TRBJ2-5 for the parts outside the CDR3, the full variable domain is DTGVSQNPRHKITKRGQNVTFRCDPISEHNRLYWYRQTLGQGPEFLTYFQNEAQLEKSRLLSDRFSAERPKGSFSTLEIQRTEQGDSAMYLCASSLAATRLQETQYFGPGTRLLVL.

The V and J genes are TRBV7-2 and TRBJ2-3; perhaps TRBD2 as D (5 bases). The V and J ends lost 6 bases and 2 bases respectively, with 18 bases between them. Per germline, CDR1 SGHTA and CDR2 FQGNSA. The CDR3 consists of 16 residues. In nucleotides, the CDR3 is TGTGCCAGCAGAAGCGGTGGAGGCGGGTTCACAGATACGCAGTATTTT. The encoded protein is CASRSGGGGFTDTQYF.

The chain combines TRBV11-2 with TRBJ2-7; 9 nucleotides line up with TRBD1. V shed 4 bases and J 5 bases; nucleotides not matched to a gene: 9. CDR1 and CDR2 from the germline V gene are SGHAT and FQNNGV. The CDR3 contains 15 residues. The CDR3 spells CASSSTWDRVDEQYF. CDR3 bases: TGTGCCAGCAGCTCGACCTGGGACAGGGTAGACGAGCAGTACTTC. Full variable domain (outside the CDR3, taken from reference TRBV11-2 and TRBJ2-7): EAGVAQSPRYKIIEKRQSVAFWCNPISGHATLYWYQQILGQGPKLLIQFQNNGVVDDSQLPKDRFSAERLKGVDSTLKIQPAKLEDSAVYLCASSSTWDRVDEQYFGPGTRLTVT.

The genes are TRBV7-2 and TRBJ2-2; no clear D. V was cut by 2 bases and J by 4 bases, with 17 bases left in between. Germline CDR1 is SGHTA and CDR2 is FQGNSA. CDR3 length: 17 residues. CDR3 bases: TGTGCCAGCAGCTTAACGTATTCCCCCGTCGGCACCGGGGAGCTGTTTTTT. It yields the protein CASSLTYSPVGTGELFF.

This sequence joins TRBV5-5 and TRBJ1-1; D is uncertain. V was shortened by 2 bases and J by 4 bases, with 12 bases between the two germline ends. The CDR3 covers 14 residues. Germline CDR1 and CDR2: SGHKS and YYEKEE (reference sequence). The CDR3 DNA is TGTGCCAGCAGCTTACTTCGGGAAGGCACTGAAGCTTTCTTT. Its translation is CASSLLREGTEAFF.

The CDR3 here is CASSEDGREYGYTF. CDR3 DNA: TGTGCCAGCAGTGAAGACGGTAGGGAGTATGGCTACACCTTC. The chain uses TRBV6-5 and TRBJ1-2, with no clear D. Germline CDR1 is MNHEY and CDR2 is SVGAGI. This CDR3 comprises 14 residues. The V gene lost 5 bases and the J gene lost 5 bases, with 15 bases spanning the gap.

The chain employs TRBV6-5 and TRBJ1-4, with D possibly being TRBD1 (6 bases). Germline V gene lookup returns CDR1 MNHEY and CDR2 SVGAGI. The V gene lost 5 bases and the J gene lost 8 bases, with 15 bases spanning the gap. This CDR3 is built from 14 residues. CDR3: CASSARGLGEKLFF. CDR3 nucleotides: TGTGCCAGCAGTGCTCGGGGGCTAGGGGAAAAACTGTTTTTT.

This rearrangement joins TRBV9 to TRBJ1-4; 8 bases are shared with TRBD1. The CDR3 runs 16 residues. V shed 1 base and J 5 bases; nucleotides not matched to a gene: 7. Per the germline V gene, CDR1 is SGDLS and CDR2 is YYNGEE. CDR3 in amino acids: CASSVQGAHANEKLFF. The CDR3 nucleotides read TGTGCCAGCAGCGTACAGGGGGCGCACGCCAATGAAAAACTGTTTTTT.